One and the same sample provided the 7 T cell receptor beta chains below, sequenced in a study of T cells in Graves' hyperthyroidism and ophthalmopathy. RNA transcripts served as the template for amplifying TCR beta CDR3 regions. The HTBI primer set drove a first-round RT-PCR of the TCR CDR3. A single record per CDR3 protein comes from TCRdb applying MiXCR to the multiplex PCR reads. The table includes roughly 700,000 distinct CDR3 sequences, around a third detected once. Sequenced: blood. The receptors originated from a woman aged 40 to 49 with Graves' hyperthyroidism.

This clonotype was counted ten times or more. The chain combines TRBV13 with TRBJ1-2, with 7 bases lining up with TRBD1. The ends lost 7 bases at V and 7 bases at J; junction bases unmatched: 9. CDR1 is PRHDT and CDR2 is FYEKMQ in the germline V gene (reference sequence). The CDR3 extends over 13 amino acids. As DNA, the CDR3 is TGTGCCAGCACCATTGCTGCAGGGGGTGGCTACACCTTC. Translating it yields CASTIAAGGGYTF. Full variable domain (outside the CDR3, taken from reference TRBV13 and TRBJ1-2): AAGVIQSPRHLIKEKRETATLKCYPIPRHDTVYWYQQGPGQDPQFLISFYEKMQSDKGSIPDRFSAQQFSDYHSELNMSSLELGDSALYFCASTIAAGGGYTFGSGTRLTVV.

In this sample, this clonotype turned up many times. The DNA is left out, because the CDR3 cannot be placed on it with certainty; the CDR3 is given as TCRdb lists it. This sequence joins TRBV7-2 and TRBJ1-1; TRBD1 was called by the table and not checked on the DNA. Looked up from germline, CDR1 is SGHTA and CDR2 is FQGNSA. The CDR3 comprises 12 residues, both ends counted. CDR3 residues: CASSDVGRGTFF.

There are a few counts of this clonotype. DNA of the CDR3: TGCAGTGCTCGCGGATCCCATCCCAATGGCTACACCTTC. Translation gives CSARGSHPNGYTF. V usage is TRBV20-1 and J usage is TRBJ1-2; D gene uncertain. The germline V and J ends were trimmed by 5 bases and 6 bases, with 16 bases remaining between them. The germline V gene has CDR1 DFQATT and CDR2 SNEGSKA (reference sequence). CDR3 length: 13 residues.

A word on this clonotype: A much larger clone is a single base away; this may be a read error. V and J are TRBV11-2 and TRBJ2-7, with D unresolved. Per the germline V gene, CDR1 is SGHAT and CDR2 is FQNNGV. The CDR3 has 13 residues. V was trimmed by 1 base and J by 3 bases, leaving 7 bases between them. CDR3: CASSLGRHYEQYF. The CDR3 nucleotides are TGTGCCAGCAGCTTAGGGCGCCACTACGAGCAGTACTTC.

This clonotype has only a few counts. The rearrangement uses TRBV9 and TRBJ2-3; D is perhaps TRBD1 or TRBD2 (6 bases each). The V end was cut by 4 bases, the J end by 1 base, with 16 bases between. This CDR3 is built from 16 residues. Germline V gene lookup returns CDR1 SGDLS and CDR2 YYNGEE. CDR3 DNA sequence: TGTGCCAGCAGCCAGACGTGGGGGGCAGGCACAGATACGCAGTATTTT. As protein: CASSQTWGAGTDTQYF. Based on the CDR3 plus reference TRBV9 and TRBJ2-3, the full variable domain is DSGVTQTPKHLITATGQRVTLRCSPRSGDLSVYWYQQSLDQGLQFLIQYYNGEERAKGNILERFSAQQFPDLHSELNLSSLELGDSALYFCASSQTWGAGTDTQYFGPGTRLTVL.

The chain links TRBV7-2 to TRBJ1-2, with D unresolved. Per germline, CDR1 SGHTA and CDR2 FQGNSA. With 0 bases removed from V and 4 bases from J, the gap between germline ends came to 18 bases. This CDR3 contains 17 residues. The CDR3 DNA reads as TGTGCCAGCAGCTTAGCGAAGGTGGACCTACGTAGCTATGGCTACACCTTC. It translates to CASSLAKVDLRSYGYTF.

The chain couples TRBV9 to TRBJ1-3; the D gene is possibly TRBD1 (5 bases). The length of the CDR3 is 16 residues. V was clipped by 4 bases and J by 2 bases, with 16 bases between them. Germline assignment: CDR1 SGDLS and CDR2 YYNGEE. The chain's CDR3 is CASSRADQGPGNTIYF. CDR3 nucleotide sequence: TGTGCCAGCAGCCGCGCAGATCAGGGACCTGGAAACACCATATATTTT.